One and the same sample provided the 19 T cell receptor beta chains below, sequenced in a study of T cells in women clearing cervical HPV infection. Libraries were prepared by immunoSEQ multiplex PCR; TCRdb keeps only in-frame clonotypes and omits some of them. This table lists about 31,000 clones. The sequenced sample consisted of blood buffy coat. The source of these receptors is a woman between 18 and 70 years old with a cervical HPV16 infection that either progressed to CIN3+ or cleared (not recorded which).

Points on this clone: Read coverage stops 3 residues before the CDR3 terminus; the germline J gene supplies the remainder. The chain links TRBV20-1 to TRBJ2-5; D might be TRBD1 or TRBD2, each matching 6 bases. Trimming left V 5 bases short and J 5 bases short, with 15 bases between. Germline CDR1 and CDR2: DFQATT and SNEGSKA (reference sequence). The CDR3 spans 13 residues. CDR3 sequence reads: CSAVTQGRETQYF. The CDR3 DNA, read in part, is TGCAGTGCTGTCACCCAGGGGAGGGAGACC.

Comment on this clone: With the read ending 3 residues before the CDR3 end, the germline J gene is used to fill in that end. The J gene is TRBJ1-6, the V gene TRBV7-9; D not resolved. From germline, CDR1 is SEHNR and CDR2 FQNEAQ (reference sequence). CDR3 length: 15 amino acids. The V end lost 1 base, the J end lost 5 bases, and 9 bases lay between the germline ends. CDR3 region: CASSLEGQDNSPLHF. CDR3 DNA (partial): TGTGCCAGCAGCTTAGAGGGTCAGGATAATTCACCC. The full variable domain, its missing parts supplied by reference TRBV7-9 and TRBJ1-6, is DTGVSQNPRHKITKRGQNVTFRCDPISEHNRLYWYRQTLGQGPEFLTYFQNEAQLEKSRLLSDRFSAERPKGSFSTLEIQRTEQGDSAMYLCASSLEGQDNSPLHFGNGTRLTVT.

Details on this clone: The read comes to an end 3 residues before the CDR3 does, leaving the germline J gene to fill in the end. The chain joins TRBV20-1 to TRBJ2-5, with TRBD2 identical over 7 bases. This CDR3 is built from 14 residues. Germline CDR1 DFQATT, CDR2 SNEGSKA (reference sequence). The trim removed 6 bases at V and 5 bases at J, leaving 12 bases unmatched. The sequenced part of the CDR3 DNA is TGCAGTGCGGAAGCTGGGGGGGTTGGGGAGACC. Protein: CSAEAGGVGET. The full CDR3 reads CSAEAGGVGETQYF.

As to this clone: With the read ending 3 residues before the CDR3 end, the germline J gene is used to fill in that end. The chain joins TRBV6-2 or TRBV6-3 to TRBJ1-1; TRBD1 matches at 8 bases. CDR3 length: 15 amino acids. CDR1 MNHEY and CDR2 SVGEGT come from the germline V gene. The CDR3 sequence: CASSSRGRVAETAFF. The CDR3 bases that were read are TGTGCCAGCAGTTCCAGGGGGCGAGTGGCGGAGACA.

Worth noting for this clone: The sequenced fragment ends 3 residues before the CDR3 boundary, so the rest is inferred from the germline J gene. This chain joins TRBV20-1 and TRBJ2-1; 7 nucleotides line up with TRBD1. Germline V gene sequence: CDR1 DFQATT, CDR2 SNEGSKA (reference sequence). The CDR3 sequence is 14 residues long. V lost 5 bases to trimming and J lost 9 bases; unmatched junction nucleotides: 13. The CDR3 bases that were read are TGCAGTGCTTTTACGCGCCTACAGGGGATTGAG. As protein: CSAFTRLQGIE. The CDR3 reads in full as CSAFTRLQGIEQFF.

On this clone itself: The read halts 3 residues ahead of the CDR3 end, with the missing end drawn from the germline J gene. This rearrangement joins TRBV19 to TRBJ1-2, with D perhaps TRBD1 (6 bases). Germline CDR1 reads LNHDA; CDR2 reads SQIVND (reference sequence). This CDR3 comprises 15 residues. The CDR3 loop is CASTTSGGQYNDYTF. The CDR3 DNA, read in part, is TGTGCCAGTACCACTAGCGGGGGCCAATACAATGAC.

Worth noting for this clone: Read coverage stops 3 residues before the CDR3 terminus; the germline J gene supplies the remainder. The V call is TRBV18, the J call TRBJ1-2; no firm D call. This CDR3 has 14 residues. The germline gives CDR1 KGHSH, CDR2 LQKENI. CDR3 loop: CASSSSGMAYDYTF. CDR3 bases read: TGTGCCAGCTCATCGAGCGGGATGGCGTACGAC.

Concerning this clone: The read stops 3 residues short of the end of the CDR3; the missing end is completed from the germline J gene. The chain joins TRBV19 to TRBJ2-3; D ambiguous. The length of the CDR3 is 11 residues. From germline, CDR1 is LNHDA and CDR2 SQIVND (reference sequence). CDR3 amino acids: CASSVQETQYF. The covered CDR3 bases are TGTGCCAGTAGCGTACAAGAGACG.

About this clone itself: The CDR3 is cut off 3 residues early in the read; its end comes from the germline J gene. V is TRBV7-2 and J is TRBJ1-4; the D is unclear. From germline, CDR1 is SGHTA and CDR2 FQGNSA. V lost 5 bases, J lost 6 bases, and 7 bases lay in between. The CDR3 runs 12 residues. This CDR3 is CASSQFDEKLFF. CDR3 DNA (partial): TGTGCCAGCAGCCAGTTTGATGAAAAA. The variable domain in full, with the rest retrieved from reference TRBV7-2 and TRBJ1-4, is GAGVSQSPSNKVTEKGKDVELRCDPISGHTALYWYRQSLGQGLEFLIYFQGNSAPDKSGLPSDRFSAERTGGSVSTLTIQRTQQEDSAVYLCASSQFDEKLFFGSGTQLSVL.

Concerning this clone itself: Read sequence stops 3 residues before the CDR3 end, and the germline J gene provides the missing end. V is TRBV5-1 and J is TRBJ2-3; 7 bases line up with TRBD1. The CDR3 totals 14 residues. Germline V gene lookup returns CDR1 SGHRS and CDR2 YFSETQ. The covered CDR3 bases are TGCGCCAGCAGCTTAGACAGGGTAGGCGAGACG. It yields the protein CASSLDRVGET. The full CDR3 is CASSLDRVGETQYF.

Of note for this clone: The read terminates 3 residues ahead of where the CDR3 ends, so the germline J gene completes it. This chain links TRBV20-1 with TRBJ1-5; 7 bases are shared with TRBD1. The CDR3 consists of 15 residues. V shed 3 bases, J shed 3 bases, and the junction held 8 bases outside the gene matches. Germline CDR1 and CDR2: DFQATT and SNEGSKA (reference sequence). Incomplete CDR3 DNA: TGCAGTGCTAGTAAAATCCAGGGGGACAATCAGCCC. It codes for CSASKIQGDNQP. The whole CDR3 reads CSASKIQGDNQPQHF.

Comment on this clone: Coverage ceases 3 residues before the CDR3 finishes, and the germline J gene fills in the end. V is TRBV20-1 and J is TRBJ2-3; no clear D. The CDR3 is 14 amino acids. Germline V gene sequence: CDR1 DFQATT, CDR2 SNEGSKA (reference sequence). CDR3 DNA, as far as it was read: TGCAGTGCTAGAGAGGGTTTCAGCGTAGAGACG. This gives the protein CSAREGFSVET. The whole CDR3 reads CSAREGFSVETQYF.

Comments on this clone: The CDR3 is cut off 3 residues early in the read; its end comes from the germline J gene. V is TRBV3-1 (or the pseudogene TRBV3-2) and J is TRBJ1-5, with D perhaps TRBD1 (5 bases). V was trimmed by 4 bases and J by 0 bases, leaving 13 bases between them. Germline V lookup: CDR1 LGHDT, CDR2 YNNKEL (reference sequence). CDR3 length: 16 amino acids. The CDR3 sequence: CASSRETDDSNQPQHF. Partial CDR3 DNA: TGTGCCAGCAGCCGCGAGACAGACGATAGCAATCAGCCC.

CDR3 sequence reads: CASSPNVGGTEAFF. The CDR3 DNA, read in part, is TGTGCCAGCAGCCCAAACGTCGGGGGCACTGAA. The genes are TRBV7-9 and TRBJ1-1, with D maybe TRBD1 (5 bases). The read gets to within 3 residues of the CDR3 end, and the germline J gene fills in the rest. CDR1 and CDR2 from the germline V gene are SEHNR and FQNEAQ (reference sequence). CDR3 length: 14 residues. Trimming took 5 bases from V and 4 from J, leaving 14 bases between them.

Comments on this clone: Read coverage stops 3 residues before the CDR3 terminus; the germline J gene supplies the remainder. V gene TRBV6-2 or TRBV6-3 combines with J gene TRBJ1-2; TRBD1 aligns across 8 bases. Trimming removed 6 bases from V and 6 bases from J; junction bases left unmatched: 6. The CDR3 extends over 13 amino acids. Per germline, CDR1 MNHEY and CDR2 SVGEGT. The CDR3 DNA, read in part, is TGTGCCAGCAGGCTGGACAGGGCTAATGGC. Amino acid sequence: CASRLDRANG. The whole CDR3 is CASRLDRANGYTF.

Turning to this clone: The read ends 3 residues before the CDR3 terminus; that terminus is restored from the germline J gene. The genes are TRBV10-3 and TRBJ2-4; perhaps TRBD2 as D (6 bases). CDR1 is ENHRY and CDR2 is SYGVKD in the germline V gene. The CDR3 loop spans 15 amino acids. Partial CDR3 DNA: TGTGCCATTCATATGTCCGGGCGCCCGGACTATGGT. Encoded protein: CAIHMSGRPDYG. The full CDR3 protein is CAIHMSGRPDYGQYF.

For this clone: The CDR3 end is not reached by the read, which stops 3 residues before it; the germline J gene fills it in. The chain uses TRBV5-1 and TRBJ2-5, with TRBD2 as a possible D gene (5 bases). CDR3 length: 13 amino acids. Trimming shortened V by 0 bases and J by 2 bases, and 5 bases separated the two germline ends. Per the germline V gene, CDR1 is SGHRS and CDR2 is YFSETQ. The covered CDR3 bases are TGCGCCAGCAGCTTGGGGACTCAAGAGACC. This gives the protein CASSLGTQET. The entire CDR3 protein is CASSLGTQETQYF.

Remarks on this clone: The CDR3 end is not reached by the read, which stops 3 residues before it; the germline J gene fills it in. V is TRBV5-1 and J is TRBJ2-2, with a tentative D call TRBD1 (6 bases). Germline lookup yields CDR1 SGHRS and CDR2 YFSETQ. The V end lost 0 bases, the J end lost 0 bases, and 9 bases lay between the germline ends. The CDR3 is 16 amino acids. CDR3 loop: CASSLAGTTNTGELFF. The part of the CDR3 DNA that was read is TGCGCCAGCAGCTTGGCCGGGACAACGAACACCGGGGAG.

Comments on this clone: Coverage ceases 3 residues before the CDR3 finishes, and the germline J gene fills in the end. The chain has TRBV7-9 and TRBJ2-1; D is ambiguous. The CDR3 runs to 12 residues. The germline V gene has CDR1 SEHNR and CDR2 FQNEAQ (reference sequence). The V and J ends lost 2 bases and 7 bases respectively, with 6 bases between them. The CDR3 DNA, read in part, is TGTGCCAGCAGCTTACTTGTGAATGAG. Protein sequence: CASSLLVNE. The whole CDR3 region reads CASSLLVNEQFF.